The 24 T cell receptor beta chains presented below share a single source sample, sequenced in a study of blood T cell repertoires in COVID-19. Some clones are missing from TCRdb's copy, which holds only in-frame ones; the method was immunoSEQ multiplex PCR. The repertoire holds fewer than 250,000 clones, with more than 75% as singletons. Material for sequencing was peripheral blood. All receptors come from a woman older than 75 with COVID-19, enrolled during active disease.

This clone has only a few counts. The CDR3 spells CASSFRTSGAANTGELFF. In nucleotides, the CDR3 is TGTGCCAGCAGCTTCCGGACTAGCGGGGCGGCGAACACCGGGGAGCTGTTTTTT. The chain links TRBV9 to TRBJ2-2; 12 nucleotides agree with TRBD2. Germline loops: CDR1 SGDLS, CDR2 YYNGEE. J was trimmed by 0 bases and V by 4 bases; bases with no gene match: 7. The CDR3 has 18 residues.

This clone was detected only once. The chain recombines TRBV25-1 with TRBJ1-3, with 8 bases that match TRBD1. CDR3 length: 17 amino acids. The germline CDR1 and CDR2 sequences are MGHDK and SYGVNS. The trim removed 5 bases at V and 5 bases at J, leaving 14 bases unmatched. For the CDR3, the DNA is TGTGCCAGCAGTCTACCCTCTGCAGGGGGCGGGAGAAACACCATATATTTT. Translated: CASSLPSAGGGRNTIYF.

The chain has TRBV7-3 and TRBJ2-1, with 10 bases matching TRBD2. Germline-derived CDR1 and CDR2 are SGHTA and FQGTGA. This CDR3 comprises 16 residues. Germline trimming cut 5 bases from V and 1 base from J; bases unmatched to any gene: 5. DNA for the CDR3: TGTGCCAGCAGCAATAGCGGGGGGAGGTCCTACAATGAGCAGTTCTTC. It translates to CASSNSGGRSYNEQFF. The whole variable domain, remainder taken from reference TRBV7-3 and TRBJ2-1, is GAGVSQTPSNKVTEKGKYVELRCDPISGHTALYWYRQSLGQGPEFLIYFQGTGAADDSGLPNDRFFAVRPEGSVSTLKIQRTERGDSAVYLCASSNSGGRSYNEQFFGPGTRLTVL.

This clone occurred a few times. This chain links TRBV30 with TRBJ1-6, with TRBD1 identical over 8 bases. The trim removed 5 bases at V and 9 bases at J, leaving 9 bases unmatched. CDR1 is GTSNPN and CDR2 is SVGIG in the germline V gene (reference sequence). The CDR3 covers 14 residues. CDR3 nucleotides: TGTGCCTGGGGACAGGGTGGACGAGGTTCACCCCTCCACTTT. It encodes CAWGQGGRGSPLHF.

The chain joins TRBV4-1 to TRBJ2-1, with TRBD1 matching 10 bases. From germline, CDR1 is MGHRA and CDR2 YSYEKL. The length of the CDR3 is 16 residues. The junction had 10 bases not matched to a gene; V was cut back by 1 base and J by 10 bases. The CDR3 is CASSQGGTGVLREQFF. Here the CDR3 DNA reads TGCGCCAGCAGCCAAGGAGGGACAGGGGTCCTTCGGGAGCAGTTCTTC.

The chain has TRBV4-3 and TRBJ1-4; D is uncertain. CDR3 size: 14 residues. The V gene lost 3 bases and the J gene lost 8 bases, with 13 bases spanning the gap. Germline V gene lookup returns CDR1 LGHNA and CDR2 YSLEER. The CDR3 sequence: CASSHASPGEKLFF. CDR3 bases: TGCGCCAGCAGCCACGCTAGCCCGGGGGAAAAACTGTTTTTT.

The chain couples TRBV7-2 to TRBJ2-7; 14 bases line up with TRBD2. V lost 6 bases to trimming and J lost 9 bases; unmatched junction nucleotides: 7. Germline V gene sequence: CDR1 SGHTA, CDR2 FQGNSA. The CDR3 runs 14 residues. DNA of the CDR3: TGTGCCAGCAGTCCTCGACTAGCGGGGGGGTCGCAGTACTTC. Its protein product is CASSPRLAGGSQYF.

J is TRBJ1-1 and V is TRBV19, with D tentatively TRBD1 (6 bases). Between the trimmed V and J ends, which lost 5 bases and 1 base, there was a span of 11 bases. The CDR3 totals 14 residues. Looked up from germline, CDR1 is LNHDA and CDR2 is SQIVND (reference sequence). CDR3 DNA sequence: TGTGCCAGTAGTCCCTGGACAGAGAACACTGAAGCTTTCTTT. Translated, it gives CASSPWTENTEAFF.

This sequence joins TRBV7-2 and TRBJ2-3, with 7 bases matching TRBD2. The CDR3 covers 15 residues. CDR1 and CDR2 (germline): SGHTA, FQGNSA. The ends lost 3 bases at V and 1 base at J; junction bases unmatched: 4. The CDR3 coding sequence is TGTGCCAGCAGCTTGGACGCGGGGGGCACAGATACGCAGTATTTT. The encoded protein is CASSLDAGGTDTQYF.

The chain recombines TRBV15 with TRBJ1-3; no clear D. The CDR3 loop spans 18 amino acids. Germline lookup yields CDR1 LNHNV and CDR2 YYDKDF (reference sequence). V lost 1 base to trimming and J lost 0 bases, with 16 bases between them. The chain's CDR3 is CATSRGGRDLLSGNTIYF. The CDR3 nucleotides read TGTGCCACCAGCAGAGGCGGGAGGGATCTCCTCTCTGGAAACACCATATATTTT.

The rearrangement links TRBV4-1 to TRBJ1-5; 7 bases map to TRBD1. J gave up 0 bases and V 0 bases, and 2 bases lay outside the gene matches. The CDR3 totals 16 residues. The germline gives CDR1 MGHRA, CDR2 YSYEKL. This CDR3 is CASSQESGGSNQPQHF. The CDR3 DNA follows: TGCGCCAGCAGCCAAGAGTCAGGGGGTAGCAATCAGCCCCAGCATTTT.

J is TRBJ1-5 and V is TRBV6-2 or TRBV6-3, with D possibly TRBD1 on 5 matching bases. Trimming stripped 2 bases from V and 1 base from J, with 6 bases between. Germline V lookup: CDR1 MNHEY, CDR2 SVGEGT. This CDR3 is 14 amino acids long. CDR3 in amino acids: CASSYGGSNQPQHF. CDR3 in DNA: TGTGCCAGCAGTTACGGGGGGAGCAATCAGCCCCAGCATTTT.

The chain links TRBV28 to TRBJ1-4; TRBD1 is a possible D gene (6 bases). Germline assignment: CDR1 MDHEN and CDR2 SYDVKM. The CDR3 totals 15 residues. The V end was cut by 6 bases, the J end by 5 bases, with 16 bases between. CDR3: CASSSTGYPNEKLFF. CDR3 nucleotides: TGTGCCAGCAGCTCAACAGGGTATCCCAATGAAAAACTGTTTTTT.

V and J are TRBV11-2 and TRBJ1-3; possible D gene TRBD1, 5 bases. V was trimmed by 7 bases and J by 2 bases, leaving 15 bases between them. The CDR3 is 15 residues long. Germline-derived CDR1 and CDR2 are SGHAT and FQNNGV. The CDR3 DNA reads TGTGCCAGCACCATAACGGCAGGGACTGGAAACACCATATATTTT. Encoded protein: CASTITAGTGNTIYF.

This rearrangement joins TRBV7-8 to TRBJ1-1; D gene unclear. V was pared by 1 base and J by 6 bases, with 6 bases between. CDR1 SGHVS and CDR2 FQNEAQ come from the germline V gene. There are 12 residues in the CDR3. CDR3 sequence (DNA): TGTGCCAGCAGCTTAGTCGCGGCTGAAGCTTTCTTT. This gives the protein CASSLVAAEAFF. The variable domain in full, completed from reference TRBV7-8 and TRBJ1-1, reads GAGVSQSPRYKVAKRGQDVALRCDPISGHVSLFWYQQALGQGPEFLTYFQNEAQLDKSGLPSDRFFAERPEGSVSTLKIQRTQQEDSAVYLCASSLVAAEAFFGQGTRLTVV.

V gene TRBV27 combines with J gene TRBJ2-1; 7 bases agree with TRBD1. The CDR3 sequence is 15 residues long. Germline CDR1 reads MNHEY; CDR2 reads SMNVEV (reference sequence). The J segment lost 2 bases and the V segment lost 8 bases, leaving 9 bases of the junction unmatched. CDR3 in amino acids: CASGRQGYPYNEQFF. In nucleotides, the CDR3 is TGTGCCAGCGGGAGACAGGGATATCCCTACAATGAGCAGTTCTTC.

V usage is TRBV5-8 and J usage is TRBJ1-1, with 8 bases matching TRBD1. J was trimmed by 2 bases and V by 3 bases; bases with no gene match: 6. The CDR3 runs to 15 residues. The germline V gene has CDR1 SGHTS and CDR2 YDEGEE. The DNA of the CDR3 is TGTGCCAGCAGCTCCGGGACAGGACATAACACTGAAGCTTTCTTT. Its protein product is CASSSGTGHNTEAFF. Using reference TRBV5-8 and TRBJ1-1 for the parts outside the CDR3, the full variable domain is EAGVTQSPTHLIKTRGQQATLRCSPISGHTSVYWYQQALGLGLQFLLWYDEGEERNRGNFPPRFSGRQFPNYSSELNVNALELEDSALYLCASSSGTGHNTEAFFGQGTRLTVV.

The DNA for the CDR3 is TGTGCCAGCAGCGTTGGACAGGGGTACACTGAAGCTTTCTTT. Its translation is CASSVGQGYTEAFF. This chain uses TRBV7-9 with TRBJ1-1; 9 bases line up with TRBD1. The J segment lost 3 bases and the V segment lost 5 bases, leaving 4 bases of the junction unmatched. From germline, CDR1 is SEHNR and CDR2 FQNEAQ (reference sequence). This CDR3 contains 14 residues.

This clone was seen only a few times. The chain couples TRBV28 to TRBJ1-5; 9 nucleotides match TRBD1. CDR1 is MDHEN, CDR2 SYDVKM, per germline. The J segment lost 7 bases and the V segment lost 6 bases, leaving 4 bases of the junction unmatched. The CDR3 consists of 13 residues. The CDR3 reads CASSRTGVQPQHF. CDR3 DNA sequence: TGTGCCAGCAGCAGGACAGGGGTCCAGCCCCAGCATTTT.

CDR3 residues: CASSLFQGKNTEAFF. CDR3 bases: TGTGCCAGCAGCTTGTTTCAGGGAAAGAACACTGAAGCTTTCTTT. The genes are TRBV7-2 and TRBJ1-1; TRBD1 is a possible D gene (5 bases). Germline CDR1 and CDR2: SGHTA and FQGNSA. V was cut by 3 bases and J by 1 base, with 12 bases left in between. This CDR3 spans 15 amino acids.

The chain has TRBV28 and TRBJ2-1, with TRBD1 matching over 7 bases. The junction had 11 bases not matched to a gene; V was cut back by 10 bases and J by 5 bases. Germline CDR1 is MDHEN and CDR2 is SYDVKM. The CDR3 has 14 residues. In DNA form, the CDR3 reads TGTGCCACCGAGGGGGACAGTAGAAACAATGAGCAGTTCTTC. Amino acid sequence: CATEGDSRNNEQFF.

The V gene is TRBV4-2, the J gene TRBJ1-3; D unresolved. Germline loops: CDR1 LGHNA, CDR2 YNFKEQ. The V and J ends lost 1 base and 0 bases respectively, with 7 bases between them. This CDR3 has 15 residues. The chain's CDR3 is CASSQAVGSGNTIYF. The DNA for the CDR3 is TGTGCCAGCAGCCAAGCGGTCGGCTCTGGAAACACCATATATTTT.

V gene TRBV2 combines with J gene TRBJ1-5; D remains unclear. V lost 2 bases, J lost 9 bases, and 8 bases lay in between. This CDR3 has 12 amino acids. Germline V gene data show CDR1 as SNHLY and CDR2 as FYNNEI. CDR3 DNA sequence: TGTGCCAGCAGTGAAAACATGGCGCCCCAGCATTTT. Encoded protein: CASSENMAPQHF.

The genes are TRBV9 and TRBJ1-1, with D perhaps matching TRBD1 (5 bases). The CDR3 has 18 amino acids. CDR1 is SGDLS, CDR2 YYNGEE, per germline. V gave up 0 bases and J gave up 6 bases, with 24 bases separating them. CDR3 sequence reads: CASSVAPPRILWGPEAFF. The CDR3 region has the DNA TGTGCCAGCAGCGTAGCCCCCCCGCGTATCCTCTGGGGCCCTGAAGCTTTCTTT.